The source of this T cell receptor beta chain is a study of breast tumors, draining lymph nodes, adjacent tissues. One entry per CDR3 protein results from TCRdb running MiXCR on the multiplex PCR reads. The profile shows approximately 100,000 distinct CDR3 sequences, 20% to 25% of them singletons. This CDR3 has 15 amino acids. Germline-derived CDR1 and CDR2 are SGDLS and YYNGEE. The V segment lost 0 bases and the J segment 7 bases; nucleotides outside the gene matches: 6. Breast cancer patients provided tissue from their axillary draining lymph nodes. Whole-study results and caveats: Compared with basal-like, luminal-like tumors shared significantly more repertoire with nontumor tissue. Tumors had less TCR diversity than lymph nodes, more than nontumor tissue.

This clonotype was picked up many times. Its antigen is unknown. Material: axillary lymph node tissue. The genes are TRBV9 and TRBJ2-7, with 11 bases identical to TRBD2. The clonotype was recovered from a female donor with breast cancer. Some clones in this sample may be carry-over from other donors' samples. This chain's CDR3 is CASSVVDSGGAEQYF. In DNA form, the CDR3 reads TGTGCCAGCAGCGTAGTGGATAGCGGGGGGGCGGAGCAGTACTTC.